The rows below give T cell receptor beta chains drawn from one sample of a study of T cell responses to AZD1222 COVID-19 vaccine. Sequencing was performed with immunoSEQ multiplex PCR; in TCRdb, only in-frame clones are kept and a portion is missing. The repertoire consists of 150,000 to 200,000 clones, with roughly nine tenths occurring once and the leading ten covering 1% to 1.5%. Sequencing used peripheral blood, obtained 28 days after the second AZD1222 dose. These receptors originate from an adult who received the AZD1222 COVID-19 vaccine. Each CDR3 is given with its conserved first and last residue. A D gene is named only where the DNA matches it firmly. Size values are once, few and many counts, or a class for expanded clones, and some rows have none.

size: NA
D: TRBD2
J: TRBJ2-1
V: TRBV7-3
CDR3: CASSPTSGREVFF
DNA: TGTGCCAGCAGCCCCACATCGGGGCGGGAGGTGTTCTTC

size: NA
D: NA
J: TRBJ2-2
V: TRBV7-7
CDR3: CASSLVGGELFF
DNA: TGTGCTAGCAGCTTAGTCGGCGGGGAGCTGTTTTTT

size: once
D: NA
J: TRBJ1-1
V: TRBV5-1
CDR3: CASSLALTTSSGLNTAFF
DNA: TGCGCCAGCAGCTTGGCGCTGACTACTTCCTCGGGCCTAAACACGGCTTTCTTT

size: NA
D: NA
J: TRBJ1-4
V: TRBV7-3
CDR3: CASSNGEKLFF
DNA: TGTGCCAGCAGCAATGGGGAAAAACTGTTTTTT

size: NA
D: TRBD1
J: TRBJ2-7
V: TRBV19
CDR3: CASSTGQGAVYF
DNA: TGTGCCAGTAGTACCGGACAGGGGGCCGTTTACTTC

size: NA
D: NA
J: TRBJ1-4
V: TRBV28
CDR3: CATHERMHNEKLFF
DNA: TGTGCCACCCACGAAAGGATGCATAATGAAAAACTGTTTTTT

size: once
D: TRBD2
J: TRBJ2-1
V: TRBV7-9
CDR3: CASSLALAGGWDEQFF
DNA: TGTGCCAGCAGCTTAGCGCTAGCGGGGGGGTGGGATGAGCAGTTCTTC

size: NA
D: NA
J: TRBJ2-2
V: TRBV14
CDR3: CASSQRTLNTGELFF
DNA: TGTGCCAGCAGCCAACGGACTCTGAACACCGGGGAGCTGTTTTTT

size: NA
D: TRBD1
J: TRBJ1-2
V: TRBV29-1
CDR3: CSVTRTGSDGYTF
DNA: TGCAGCGTGACGCGGACAGGGTCAGATGGCTACACCTTC

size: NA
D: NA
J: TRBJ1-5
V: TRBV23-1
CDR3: CASILRTARNQPQHF
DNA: TGCGCCAGCATCCTCAGGACAGCACGCAATCAGCCCCAGCATTTT

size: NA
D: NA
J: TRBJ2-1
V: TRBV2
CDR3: CASSYELRDEQFF
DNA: TGTGCCAGCAGCTACGAACTGCGGGATGAGCAGTTCTTC

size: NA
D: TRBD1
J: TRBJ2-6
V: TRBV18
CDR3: CASSPGMTGGYSGANVLTF
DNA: TGTGCCAGCTCCCCGGGTATGACAGGGGGCTACTCTGGGGCCAACGTCCTGACTTTC

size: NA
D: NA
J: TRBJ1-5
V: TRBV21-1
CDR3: CASSKTAGLSPPQHF
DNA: TGTGCCAGCAGCAAAACGGCGGGCCTTAGTCCGCCCCAGCATTTT

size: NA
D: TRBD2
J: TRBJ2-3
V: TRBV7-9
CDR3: CASSPRGGAFTDTQYF
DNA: TGTGCCAGCAGCCCACGGGGGGGGGCCTTCACAGATACGCAGTATTTT

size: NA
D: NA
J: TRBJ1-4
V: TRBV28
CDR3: CASSSPGRNEKLFF
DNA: TGTGCCAGCAGTTCCCCGGGCCGTAATGAAAAACTGTTTTTT

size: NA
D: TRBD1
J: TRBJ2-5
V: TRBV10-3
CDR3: CAISELRNTGAYQETQYF
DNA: TGTGCCATCAGTGAGTTACGTAACACAGGGGCCTACCAAGAGACCCAGTACTTC

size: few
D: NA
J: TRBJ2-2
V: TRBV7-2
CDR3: CASSFSGITGELFF
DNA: TGTGCCAGCAGCTTTTCAGGGATCACCGGGGAGCTGTTTTTT

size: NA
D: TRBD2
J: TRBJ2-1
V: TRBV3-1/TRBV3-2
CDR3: CASSQTGLRRFF
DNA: TGTGCCAGCAGCCAAACGGGACTAAGAAGGTTCTTC

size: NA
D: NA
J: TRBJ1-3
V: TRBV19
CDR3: CASSMGGDGNTIYF
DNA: TGTGCCAGTAGTATGGGAGGGGACGGAAACACCATATATTTT